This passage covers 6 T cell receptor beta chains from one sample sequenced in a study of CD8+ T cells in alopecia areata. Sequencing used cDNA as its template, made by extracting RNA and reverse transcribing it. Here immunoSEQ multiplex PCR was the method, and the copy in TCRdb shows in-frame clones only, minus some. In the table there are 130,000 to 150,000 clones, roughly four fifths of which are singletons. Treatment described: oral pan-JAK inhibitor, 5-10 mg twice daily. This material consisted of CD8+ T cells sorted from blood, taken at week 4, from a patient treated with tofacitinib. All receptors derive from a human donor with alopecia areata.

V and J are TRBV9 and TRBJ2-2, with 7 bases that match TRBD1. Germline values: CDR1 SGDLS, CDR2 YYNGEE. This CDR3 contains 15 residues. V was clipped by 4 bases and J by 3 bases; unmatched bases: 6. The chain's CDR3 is CASSTRQGDTGELFF. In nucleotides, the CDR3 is TGTGCCAGCAGCACGCGACAGGGAGACACCGGGGAGCTGTTTTTT.

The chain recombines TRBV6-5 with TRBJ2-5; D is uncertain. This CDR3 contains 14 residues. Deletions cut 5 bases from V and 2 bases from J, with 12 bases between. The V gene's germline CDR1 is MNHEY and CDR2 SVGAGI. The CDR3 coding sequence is TGTGCCAGCAGTCCACCGCCTCCACAAGAGACCCAGTACTTC. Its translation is CASSPPPPQETQYF.

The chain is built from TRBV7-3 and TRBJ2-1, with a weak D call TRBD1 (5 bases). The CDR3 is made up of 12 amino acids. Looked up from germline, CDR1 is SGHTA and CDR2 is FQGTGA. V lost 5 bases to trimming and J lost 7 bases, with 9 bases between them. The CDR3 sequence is CASSPDSNEQFF. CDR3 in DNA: TGTGCCAGCAGCCCCGACAGTAATGAGCAGTTCTTC.

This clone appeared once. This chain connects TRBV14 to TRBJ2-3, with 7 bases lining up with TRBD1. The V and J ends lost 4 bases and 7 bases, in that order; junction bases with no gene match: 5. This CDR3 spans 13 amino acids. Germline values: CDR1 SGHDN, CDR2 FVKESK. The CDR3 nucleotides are TGTGCCAGCAGCCGAACCAGGGGGAATACGCAGTATTTT. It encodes CASSRTRGNTQYF.

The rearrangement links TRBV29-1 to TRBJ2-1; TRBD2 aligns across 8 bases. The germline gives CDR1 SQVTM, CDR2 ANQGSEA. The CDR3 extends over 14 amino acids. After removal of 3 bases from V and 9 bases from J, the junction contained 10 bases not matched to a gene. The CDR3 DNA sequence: TGCAGCGTTGAGGCAGGCGGGGGGTTAGTTGAGCAGTTCTTC. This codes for CSVEAGGGLVEQFF.

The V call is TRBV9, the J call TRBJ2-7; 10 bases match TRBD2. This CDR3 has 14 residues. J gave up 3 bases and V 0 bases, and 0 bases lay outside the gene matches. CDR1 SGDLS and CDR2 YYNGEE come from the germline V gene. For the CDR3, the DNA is TGTGCCAGCAGCGTAGCTAGCGGGGGCTACGAGCAGTACTTC. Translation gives CASSVASGGYEQYF.